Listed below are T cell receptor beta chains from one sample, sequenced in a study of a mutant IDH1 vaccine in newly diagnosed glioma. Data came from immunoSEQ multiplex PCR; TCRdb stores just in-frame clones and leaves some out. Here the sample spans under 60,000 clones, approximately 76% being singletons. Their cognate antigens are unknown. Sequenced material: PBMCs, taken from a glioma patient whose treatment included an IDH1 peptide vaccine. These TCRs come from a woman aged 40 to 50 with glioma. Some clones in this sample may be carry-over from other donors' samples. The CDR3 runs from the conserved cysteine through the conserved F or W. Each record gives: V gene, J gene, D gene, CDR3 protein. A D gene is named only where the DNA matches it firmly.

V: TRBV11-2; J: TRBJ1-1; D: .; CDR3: CASSLKGMRAFF
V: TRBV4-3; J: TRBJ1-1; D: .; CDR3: CASSLTGNTEAFF
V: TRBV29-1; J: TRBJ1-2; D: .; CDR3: CSVENGAPNYGYTF
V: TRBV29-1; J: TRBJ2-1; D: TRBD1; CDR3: CSVDRGLNEQFF
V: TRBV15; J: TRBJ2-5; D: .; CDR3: CATSSKGGGQETQYF
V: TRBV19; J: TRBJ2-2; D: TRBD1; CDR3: CASIPSGTGNTGELFF
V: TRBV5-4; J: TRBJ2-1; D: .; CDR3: CASSPGLQSSYNEQFF
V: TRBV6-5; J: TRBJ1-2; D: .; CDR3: CASSPNPGQNYGYTF
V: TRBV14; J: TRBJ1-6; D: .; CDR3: CASSQDLGGNSPLHF
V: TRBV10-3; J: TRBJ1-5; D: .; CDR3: CAISESGQVGNQPQHF
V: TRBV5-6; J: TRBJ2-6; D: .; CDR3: CASSGWGALGQANVLTF
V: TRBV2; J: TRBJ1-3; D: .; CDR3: CASSVVSLGWNTIYF
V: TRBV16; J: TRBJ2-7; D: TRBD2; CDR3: CASSQRGSGGDYEQYF
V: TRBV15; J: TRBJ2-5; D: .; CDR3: CATSRDTETQYF
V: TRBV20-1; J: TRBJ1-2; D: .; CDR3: CSANQGLGYTF
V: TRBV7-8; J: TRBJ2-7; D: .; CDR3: CASSFASPRYEQYF
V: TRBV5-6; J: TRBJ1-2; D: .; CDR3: CASSFPGGEGYTF
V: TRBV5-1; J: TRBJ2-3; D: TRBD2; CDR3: CASSLYSRGVTDTQYF
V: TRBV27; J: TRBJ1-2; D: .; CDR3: CASSLRQRRNYGYTF
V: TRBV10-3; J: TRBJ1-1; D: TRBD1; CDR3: CAISERPGQGNTEAFF
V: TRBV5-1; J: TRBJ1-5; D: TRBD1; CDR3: CASSFGQGRNQPQHF
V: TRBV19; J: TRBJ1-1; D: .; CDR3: CASSGSLNTEAFF
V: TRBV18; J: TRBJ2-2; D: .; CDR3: CASSPREGELFF
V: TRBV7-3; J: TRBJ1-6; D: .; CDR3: CASSQDGTLGSPLHF
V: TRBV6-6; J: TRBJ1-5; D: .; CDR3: CASSQTGPQHF
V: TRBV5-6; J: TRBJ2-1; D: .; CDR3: CASSLGLAPYNEQFF
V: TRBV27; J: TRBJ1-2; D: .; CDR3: CASRSSTDPLYGYTF
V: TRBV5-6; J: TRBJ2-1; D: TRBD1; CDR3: CASSLASPRTGDYFF
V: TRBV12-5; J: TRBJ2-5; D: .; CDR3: CASGRDSPRDF
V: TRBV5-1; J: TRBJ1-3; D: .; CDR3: CASSLAGLSSGNTIYF
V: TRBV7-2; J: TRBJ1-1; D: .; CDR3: CASSLDGPQKGTEAFF
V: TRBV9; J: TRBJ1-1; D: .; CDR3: CASSVHTPTEAFF
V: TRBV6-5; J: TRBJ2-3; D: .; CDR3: CASSHLEVTDTQYF
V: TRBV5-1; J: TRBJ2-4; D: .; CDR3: CASTDGNIQYF
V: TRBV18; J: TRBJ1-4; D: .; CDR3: CASSPRQANEKLFF
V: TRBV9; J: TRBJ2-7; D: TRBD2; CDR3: CASSPWDYDYEQYF
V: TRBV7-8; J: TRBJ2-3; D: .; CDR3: CASSLKGGTDTQYF
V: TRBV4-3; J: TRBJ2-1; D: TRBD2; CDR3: CASSQVRSLAGGIDEQFF
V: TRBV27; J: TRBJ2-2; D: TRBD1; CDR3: CASSLQGASAGELFF
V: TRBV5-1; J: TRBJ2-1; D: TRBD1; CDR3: CASSLGDRALYNEQFF
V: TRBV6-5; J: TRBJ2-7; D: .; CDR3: CASSYGIVSNEQYF
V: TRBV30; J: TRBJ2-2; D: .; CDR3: CAWLIGGGELFF
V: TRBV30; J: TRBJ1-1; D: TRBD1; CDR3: CAWSLRTGYYTEAFF
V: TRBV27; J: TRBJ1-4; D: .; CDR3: CASSVTGSSNEKLFF
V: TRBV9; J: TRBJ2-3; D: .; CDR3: CASSVGGRPDTQYF
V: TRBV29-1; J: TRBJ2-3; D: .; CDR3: CSAQWGRTSTDTQYF
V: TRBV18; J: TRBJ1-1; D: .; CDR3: CASSPPAGWKTEAFF
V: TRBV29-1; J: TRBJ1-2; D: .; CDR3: CSVDDGYTF
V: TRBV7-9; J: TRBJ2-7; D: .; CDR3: CASQVAGILYF
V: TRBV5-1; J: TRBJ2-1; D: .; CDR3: CASSSGLNFAYNEQFF
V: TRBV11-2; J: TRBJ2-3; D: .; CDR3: CASSLDLGGPITQYF
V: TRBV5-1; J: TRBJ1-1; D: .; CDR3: CASSLTGYTEAFF
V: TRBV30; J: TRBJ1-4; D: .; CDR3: CACPRGRSTNEKLFF
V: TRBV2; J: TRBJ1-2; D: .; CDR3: CASSEEFGLDGYTF
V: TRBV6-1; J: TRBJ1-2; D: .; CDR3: CASSRGNYGYTF
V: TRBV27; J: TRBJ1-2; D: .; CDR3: CASSLRDGGYTF
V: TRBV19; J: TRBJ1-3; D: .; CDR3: CASSIGGRSGNTIYF